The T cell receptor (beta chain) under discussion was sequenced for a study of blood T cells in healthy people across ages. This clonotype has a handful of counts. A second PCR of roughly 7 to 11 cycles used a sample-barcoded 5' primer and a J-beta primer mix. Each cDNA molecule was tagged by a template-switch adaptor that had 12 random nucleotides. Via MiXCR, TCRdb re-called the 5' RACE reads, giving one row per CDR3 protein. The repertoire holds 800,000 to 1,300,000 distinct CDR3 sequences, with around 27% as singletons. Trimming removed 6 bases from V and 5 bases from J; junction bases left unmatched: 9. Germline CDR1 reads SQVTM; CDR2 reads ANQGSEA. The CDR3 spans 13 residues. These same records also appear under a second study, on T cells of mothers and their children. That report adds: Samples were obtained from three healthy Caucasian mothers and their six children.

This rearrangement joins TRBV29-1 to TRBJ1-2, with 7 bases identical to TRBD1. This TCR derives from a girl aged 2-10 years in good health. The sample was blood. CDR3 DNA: TGCAGCGTGGAGGACAGGAGTACGTATGGCTACACCTTC. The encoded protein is CSVEDRSTYGYTF.